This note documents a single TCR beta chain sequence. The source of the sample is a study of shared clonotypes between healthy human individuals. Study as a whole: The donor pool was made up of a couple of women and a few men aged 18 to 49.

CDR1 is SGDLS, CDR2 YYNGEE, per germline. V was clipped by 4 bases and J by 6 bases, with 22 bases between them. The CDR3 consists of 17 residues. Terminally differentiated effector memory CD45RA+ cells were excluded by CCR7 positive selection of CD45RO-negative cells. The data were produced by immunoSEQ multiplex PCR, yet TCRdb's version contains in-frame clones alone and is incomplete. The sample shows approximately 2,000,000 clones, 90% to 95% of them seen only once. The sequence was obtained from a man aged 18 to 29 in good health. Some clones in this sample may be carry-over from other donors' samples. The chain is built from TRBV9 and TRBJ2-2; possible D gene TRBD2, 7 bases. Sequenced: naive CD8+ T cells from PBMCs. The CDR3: CASSSPVGGGWAGELFF. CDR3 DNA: TGTGCCAGCAGCTCCCCAGTAGGGGGAGGGTGGGCCGGGGAGCTGTTTTTT. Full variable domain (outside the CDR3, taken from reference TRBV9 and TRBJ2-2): DSGVTQTPKHLITATGQRVTLRCSPRSGDLSVYWYQQSLDQGLQFLIQYYNGEERAKGNILERFSAQQFPDLHSELNLSSLELGDSALYFCASSSPVGGGWAGELFFGEGSRLTVL.